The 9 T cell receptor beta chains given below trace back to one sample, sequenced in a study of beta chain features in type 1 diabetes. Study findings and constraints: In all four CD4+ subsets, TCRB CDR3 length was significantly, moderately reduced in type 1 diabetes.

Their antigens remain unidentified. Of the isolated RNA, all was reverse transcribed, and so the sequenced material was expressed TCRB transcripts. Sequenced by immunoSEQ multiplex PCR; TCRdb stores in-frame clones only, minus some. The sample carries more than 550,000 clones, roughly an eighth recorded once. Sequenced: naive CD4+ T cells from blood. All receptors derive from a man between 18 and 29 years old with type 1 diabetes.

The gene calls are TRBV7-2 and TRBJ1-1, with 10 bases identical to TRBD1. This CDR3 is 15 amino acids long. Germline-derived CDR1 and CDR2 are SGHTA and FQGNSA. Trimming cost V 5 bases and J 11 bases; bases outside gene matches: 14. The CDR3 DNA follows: TGTGCCAGCAGCCCCGATGTCGTGACAGGGGGCTGGGCTTTCTTT. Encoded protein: CASSPDVVTGGWAFF.

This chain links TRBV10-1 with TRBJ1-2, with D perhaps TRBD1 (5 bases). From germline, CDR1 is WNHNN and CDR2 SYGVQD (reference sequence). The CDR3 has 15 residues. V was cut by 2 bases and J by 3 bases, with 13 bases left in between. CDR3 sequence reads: CASSESVWDHYGYTF. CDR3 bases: TGCGCCAGCAGTGAGAGTGTCTGGGACCACTATGGCTACACCTTC.

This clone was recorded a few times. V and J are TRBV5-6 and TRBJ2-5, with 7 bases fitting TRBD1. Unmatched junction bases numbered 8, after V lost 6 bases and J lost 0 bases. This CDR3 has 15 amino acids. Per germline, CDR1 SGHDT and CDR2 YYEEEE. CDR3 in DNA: TGTGCCAGCAAGGGAACAGGGGATTACCAAGAGACCCAGTACTTC. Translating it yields CASKGTGDYQETQYF. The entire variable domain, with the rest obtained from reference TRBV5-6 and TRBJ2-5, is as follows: DAGVTQSPTHLIKTRGQQVTLRCSPKSGHDTVSWYQQALGQGPQFIFQYYEEEERQRGNFPDRFSGHQFPNYSSELNVNALLLGDSALYLCASKGTGDYQETQYFGPGTRLLVL.

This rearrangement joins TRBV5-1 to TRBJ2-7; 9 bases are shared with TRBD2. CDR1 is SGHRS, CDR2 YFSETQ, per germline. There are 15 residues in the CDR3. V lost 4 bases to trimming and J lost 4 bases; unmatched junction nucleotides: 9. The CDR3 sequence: CASSRTMAGGYEQYF. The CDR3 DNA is TGCGCCAGCAGCCGCACTATGGCGGGAGGGTACGAGCAGTACTTC.

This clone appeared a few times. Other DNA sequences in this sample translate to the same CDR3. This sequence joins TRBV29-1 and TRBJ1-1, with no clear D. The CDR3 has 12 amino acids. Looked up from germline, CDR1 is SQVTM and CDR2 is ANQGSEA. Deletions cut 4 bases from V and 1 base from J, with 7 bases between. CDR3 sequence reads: CSVGGRNTEAFF. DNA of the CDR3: TGCAGCGTTGGAGGCAGGAACACTGAAGCTTTCTTT.

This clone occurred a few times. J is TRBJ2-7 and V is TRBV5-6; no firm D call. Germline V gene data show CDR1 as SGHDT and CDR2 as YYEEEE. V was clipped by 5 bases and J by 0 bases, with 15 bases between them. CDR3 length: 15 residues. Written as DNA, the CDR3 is TGTGCCAGCAGTCCCCTGCAGTTGAGCTCCTACGAGCAGTACTTC. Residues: CASSPLQLSSYEQYF.

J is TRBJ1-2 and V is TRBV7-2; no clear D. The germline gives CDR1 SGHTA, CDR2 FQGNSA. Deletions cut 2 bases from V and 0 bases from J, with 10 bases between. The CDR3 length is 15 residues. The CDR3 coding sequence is TGTGCCAGCAGCTTAATTCAGAGAGCTAACTATGGCTACACCTTC. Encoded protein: CASSLIQRANYGYTF.

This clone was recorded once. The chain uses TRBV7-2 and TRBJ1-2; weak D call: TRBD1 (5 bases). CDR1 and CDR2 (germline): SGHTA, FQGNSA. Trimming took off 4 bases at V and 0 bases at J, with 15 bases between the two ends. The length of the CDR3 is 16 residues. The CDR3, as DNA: TGTGCCAGCAGCTGGGCTGGGGGTGAAGCTAACTATGGCTACACCTTC. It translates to CASSWAGGEANYGYTF.

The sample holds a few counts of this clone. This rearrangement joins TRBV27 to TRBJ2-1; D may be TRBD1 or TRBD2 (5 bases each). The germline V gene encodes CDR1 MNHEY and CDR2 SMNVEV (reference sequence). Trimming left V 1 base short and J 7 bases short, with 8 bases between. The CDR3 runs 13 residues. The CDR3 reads CASSLWGWNEQFF. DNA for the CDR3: TGTGCCAGCAGTTTATGGGGGTGGAATGAGCAGTTCTTC.